This T cell receptor (beta chain) was observed in a study of blood T cells in healthy people across ages. Points from the study as a whole: In older individuals, TCR beta diversity per million T cells was lower, falling roughly linearly with age. Any changes in expanded clonotypes were possibly confounded, as donor CMV status remained unknown.

Each sample yielded at least 5.5 micrograms of PBMC total RNA. Germline-derived CDR1 and CDR2 are SGHTS and YDEGEE. J was trimmed by 5 bases and V by 2 bases; bases with no gene match: 10. CDR3 length: 16 amino acids. For the second PCR, which ran for about 7 to 11 cycles, a sample-barcoded 5' primer and a J-beta primer mix were used. TCRdb reprocessed the 5' RACE reads with MiXCR, giving one entry per CDR3 protein. This sample carries 800,000 to 950,000 distinct CDR3 sequences, roughly 34% of them seen once, and the ten largest clones take roughly 13%. As concerns this clonotype: Its specificity is not known.

Input material: blood. The source is a man aged 18 to 35 in good health. The V gene is TRBV5-8, the J gene TRBJ2-3; TRBD2 matches at 8 bases. Written as DNA, the CDR3 is TGTGCCAGCAGCTTCCCTGGACTAGCAGACGAAGATACGCAGTATTTT. Translated: CASSFPGLADEDTQYF.